The following is a TCR beta chain sequence with its context. This CDR3 is 17 amino acids long. The J segment lost 4 bases and the V segment lost 0 bases, leaving 10 bases of the junction unmatched. Germline V gene lookup returns CDR1 LGHNA and CDR2 YNFKEQ. This entry belongs to a study of blood T cell repertoires in COVID-19. Profiling relied on immunoSEQ multiplex PCR, and the TCRdb table lists in-frame clones only, not all of them. The profile shows roughly 260,000 clones, roughly four fifths of them singletons. Study members were between roughly 18 and 90 years old and lived in 20 to 30 US regions.

The V and J genes are TRBV4-2 and TRBJ2-5, with 8 bases that match TRBD2. The sequencing input was PBMCs or T cells enriched from blood (not recorded which). This receptor was identified in a woman between 40 and 50 years old who had been exposed to COVID-19. The CDR3 nucleotides are TGTGCCAGCAGCCAAGAACCCGGGGGGGCCAGTGGAGAGACCCAGTACTTC. Protein sequence: CASSQEPGGASGETQYF.